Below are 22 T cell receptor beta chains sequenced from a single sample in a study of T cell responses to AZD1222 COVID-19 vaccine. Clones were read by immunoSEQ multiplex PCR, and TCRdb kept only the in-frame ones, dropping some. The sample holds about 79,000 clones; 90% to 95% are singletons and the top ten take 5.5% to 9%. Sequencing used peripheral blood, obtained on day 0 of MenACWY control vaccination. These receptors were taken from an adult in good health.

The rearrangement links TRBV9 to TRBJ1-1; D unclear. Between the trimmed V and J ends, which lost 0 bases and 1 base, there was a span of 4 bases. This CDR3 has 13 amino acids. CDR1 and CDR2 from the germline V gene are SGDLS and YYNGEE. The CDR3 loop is CASSVVRNTEAFF. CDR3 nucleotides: TGTGCCAGCAGCGTAGTTAGGAACACTGAAGCTTTCTTT.

The CDR3: CASSLGQGNTIYF. The CDR3, as DNA: TGTGCCAGCAGCCTGGGACAGGGAAACACCATATATTTT. The rearrangement uses TRBV5-6 and TRBJ1-3; 7 nucleotides line up with TRBD1. Trimming at V came to 4 bases and at J to 4 bases, leaving 2 bases not matched to a gene. Looked up from germline, CDR1 is SGHDT and CDR2 is YYEEEE. This CDR3 has 13 residues.

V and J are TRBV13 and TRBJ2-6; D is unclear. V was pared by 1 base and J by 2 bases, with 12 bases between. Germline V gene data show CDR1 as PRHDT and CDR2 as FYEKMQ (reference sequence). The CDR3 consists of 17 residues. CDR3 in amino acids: CASSLAATVTGANVLTF. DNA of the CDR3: TGTGCCAGCAGCTTAGCGGCTACAGTTACTGGGGCCAACGTCCTGACTTTC.

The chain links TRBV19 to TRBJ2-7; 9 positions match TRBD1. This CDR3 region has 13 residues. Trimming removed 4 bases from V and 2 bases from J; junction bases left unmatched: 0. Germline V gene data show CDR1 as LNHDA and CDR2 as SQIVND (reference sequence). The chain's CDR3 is CASSRTGAYEQYF. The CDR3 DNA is TGTGCCAGTAGTAGGACAGGGGCCTACGAGCAGTACTTC.

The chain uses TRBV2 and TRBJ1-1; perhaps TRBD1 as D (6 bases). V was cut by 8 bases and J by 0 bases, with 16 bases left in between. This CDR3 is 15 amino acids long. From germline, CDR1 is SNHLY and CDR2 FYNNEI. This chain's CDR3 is CASAPNRAMNTEAFF. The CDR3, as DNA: TGTGCCAGCGCACCCAACAGGGCCATGAACACTGAAGCTTTCTTT. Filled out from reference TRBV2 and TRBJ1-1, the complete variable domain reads EPEVTQTPSHQVTQMGQEVILRCVPISNHLYFYWYRQILGQKVEFLVSFYNNEISEKSEIFDDQFSVERPDGSNFTLKIRSTKLEDSAMYFCASAPNRAMNTEAFFGQGTRLTVV.

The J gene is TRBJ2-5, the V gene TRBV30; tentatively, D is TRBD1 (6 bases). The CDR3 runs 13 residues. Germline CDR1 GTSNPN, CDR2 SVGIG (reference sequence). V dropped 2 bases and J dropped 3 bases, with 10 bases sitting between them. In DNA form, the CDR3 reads TGTGCCTGGAGTTCGGACAGAAAAGAGACCCAGTACTTC. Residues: CAWSSDRKETQYF. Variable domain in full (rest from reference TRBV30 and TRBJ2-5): SQTIHQWPATLVQPVGSPLSLECTVEGTSNPNLYWYRQAAGRGLQLLFYSVGIGQISSEVPQNLSASRPQDRQFILSSKKLLLSDSGFYLCAWSSDRKETQYFGPGTRLLVL.

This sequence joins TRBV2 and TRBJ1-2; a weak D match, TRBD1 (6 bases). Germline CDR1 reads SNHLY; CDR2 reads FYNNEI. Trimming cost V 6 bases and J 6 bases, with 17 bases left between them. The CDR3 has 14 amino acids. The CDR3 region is CASRDGRGVHGYTF. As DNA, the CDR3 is TGTGCCAGCAGGGACGGCAGGGGAGTACATGGCTACACCTTC.

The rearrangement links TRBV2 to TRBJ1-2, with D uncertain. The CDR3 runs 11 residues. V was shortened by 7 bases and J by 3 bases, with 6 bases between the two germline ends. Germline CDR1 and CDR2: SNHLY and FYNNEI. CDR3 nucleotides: TGTGCCAGCACTGCAGACTATGGCTACACCTTC. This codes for CASTADYGYTF.

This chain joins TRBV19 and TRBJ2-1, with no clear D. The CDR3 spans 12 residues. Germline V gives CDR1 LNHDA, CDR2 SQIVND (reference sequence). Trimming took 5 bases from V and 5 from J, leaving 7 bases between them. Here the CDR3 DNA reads TGTGCCAGTAGTTGGGCAAACAATGAGCAGTTCTTC. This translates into CASSWANNEQFF.

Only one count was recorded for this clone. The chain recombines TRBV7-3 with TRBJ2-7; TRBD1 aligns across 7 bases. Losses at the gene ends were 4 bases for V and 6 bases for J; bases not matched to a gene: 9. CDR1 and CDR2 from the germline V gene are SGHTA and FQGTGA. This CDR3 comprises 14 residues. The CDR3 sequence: CASSSGAGGAEQYF. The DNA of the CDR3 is TGTGCCAGCAGCTCTGGGGCAGGGGGTGCCGAGCAGTACTTC.

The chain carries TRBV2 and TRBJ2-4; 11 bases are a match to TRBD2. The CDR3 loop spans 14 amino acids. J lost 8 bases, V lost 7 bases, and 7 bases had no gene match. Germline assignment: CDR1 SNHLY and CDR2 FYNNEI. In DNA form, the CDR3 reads TGTGCCAGCACCACTAGCGGGAGTTCGGACATTCAGTACTTC. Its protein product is CASTTSGSSDIQYF.

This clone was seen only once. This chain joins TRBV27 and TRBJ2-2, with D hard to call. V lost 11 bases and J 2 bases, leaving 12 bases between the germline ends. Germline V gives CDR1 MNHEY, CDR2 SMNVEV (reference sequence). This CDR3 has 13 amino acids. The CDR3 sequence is CASLSANTGELFF. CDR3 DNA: TGTGCCTCCCTCTCGGCCAACACCGGGGAGCTGTTTTTT.

In DNA form, the CDR3 reads TGTGCCAGCAGTTCACCAATCTATGGCTACACCTTC. The encoded protein is CASSSPIYGYTF. The rearrangement links TRBV28 to TRBJ1-2; D unresolved. The germline gives CDR1 MDHEN, CDR2 SYDVKM. V lost 4 bases and J lost 4, with 7 bases in between. The CDR3 runs 12 residues.

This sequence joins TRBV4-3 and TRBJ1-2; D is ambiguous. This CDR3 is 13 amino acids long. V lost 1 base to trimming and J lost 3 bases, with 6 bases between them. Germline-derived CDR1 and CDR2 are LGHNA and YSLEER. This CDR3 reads CASSQGYYYGYTF. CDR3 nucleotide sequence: TGCGCCAGCAGCCAAGGGTATTACTATGGCTACACCTTC.

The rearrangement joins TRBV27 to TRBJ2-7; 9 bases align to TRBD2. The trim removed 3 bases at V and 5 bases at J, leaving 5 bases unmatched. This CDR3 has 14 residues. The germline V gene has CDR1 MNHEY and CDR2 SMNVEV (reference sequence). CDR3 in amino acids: CASSFLAGVDEQYF. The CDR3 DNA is TGTGCCAGCAGTTTCTTAGCGGGAGTGGACGAGCAGTACTTC.

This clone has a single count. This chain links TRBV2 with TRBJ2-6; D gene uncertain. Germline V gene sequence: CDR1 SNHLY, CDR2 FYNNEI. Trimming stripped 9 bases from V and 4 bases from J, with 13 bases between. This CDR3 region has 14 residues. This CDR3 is CASPTASGANVLTF. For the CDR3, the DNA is TGTGCCAGTCCGACCGCGAGCGGGGCCAACGTCCTGACTTTC.

The CDR3 DNA reads as TGTGCCAAGACCCCGGGACAAAATCAGCCCCAGCATTTT. This codes for CAKTPGQNQPQHF. This chain joins TRBV27 and TRBJ1-5; D is perhaps TRBD1 (6 bases). The germline gives CDR1 MNHEY, CDR2 SMNVEV (reference sequence). V lost 10 bases to trimming and J lost 4 bases, with 14 bases between them. The CDR3 runs 13 residues.

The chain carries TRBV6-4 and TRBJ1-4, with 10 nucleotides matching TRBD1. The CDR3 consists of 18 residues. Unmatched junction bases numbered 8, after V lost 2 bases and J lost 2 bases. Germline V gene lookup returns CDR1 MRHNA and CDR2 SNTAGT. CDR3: CASSDVTGQGGTNEKLFF. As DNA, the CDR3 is TGTGCCAGCAGTGACGTCACCGGACAGGGGGGGACTAATGAAAAACTGTTTTTT.

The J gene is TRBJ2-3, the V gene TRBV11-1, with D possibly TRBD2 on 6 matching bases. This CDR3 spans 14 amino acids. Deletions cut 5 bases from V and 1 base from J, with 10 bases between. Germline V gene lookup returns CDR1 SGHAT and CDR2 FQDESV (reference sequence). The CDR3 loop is CASSRGSGTDTQYF. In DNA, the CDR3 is TGTGCCAGCAGCCGGGGGTCCGGCACAGATACGCAGTATTTT.

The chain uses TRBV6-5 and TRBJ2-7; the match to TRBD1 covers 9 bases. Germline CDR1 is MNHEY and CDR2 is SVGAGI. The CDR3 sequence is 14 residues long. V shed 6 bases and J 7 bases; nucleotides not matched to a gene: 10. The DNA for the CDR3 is TGTGCCAGCAGCTCCGGGACAGGGACGTGGGAGCAGTACTTC. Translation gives CASSSGTGTWEQYF.

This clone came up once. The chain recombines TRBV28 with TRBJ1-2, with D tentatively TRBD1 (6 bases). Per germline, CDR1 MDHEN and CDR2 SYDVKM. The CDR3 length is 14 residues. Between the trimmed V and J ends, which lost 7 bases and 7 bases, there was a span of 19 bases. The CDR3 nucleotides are TGTGCCAGCAACCTGCCGGGGGCCCCGGGTGGCTACACCTTC. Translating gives CASNLPGAPGGYTF.

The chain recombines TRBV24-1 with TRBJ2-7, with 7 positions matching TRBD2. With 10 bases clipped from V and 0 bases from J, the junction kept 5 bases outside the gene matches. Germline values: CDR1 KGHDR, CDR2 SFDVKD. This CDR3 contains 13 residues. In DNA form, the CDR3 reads TGTGCCACAGCGGGAAGGTTCTCCTACGAGCAGTACTTC. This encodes CATAGRFSYEQYF.